The 29 T cell receptor beta chains listed next were all sequenced from one sample in a study of CXCR3-negative and CXCR3-positive naive CD8 T cells. Their specific antigens are unknown. Study-level results: Comparison of naive cells showed more hydrophobic TRB CDR3s in CXCR3-positive than in CXCR3-negative naive cells.

cDNA libraries for TRB were generated by 5' RACE incorporating UMI labels. TCRdb re-called the 5' RACE reads; every CDR3 protein appears as one record, without DNA. The table lists roughly 110,000 distinct CDR3 sequences. Sample: naive CXCR3+ CD8+ T cells from blood. The subset: CD45RO-CCR7+CD27+CD95- naive CD8+ T cells expressing CXCR3 (TNR3+). All receptors come from a human donor in good health. Some clones in this sample may be carry-over from other donors' samples.

The chain employs TRBV18 and TRBJ2-5; the D call from TCRdb, TRBD2, cannot be confirmed without DNA. Germline V gene data show CDR1 as KGHSH and CDR2 as LQKENI. This CDR3 comprises 14 residues. CDR3 sequence reads: CASSQPGLGKTQYF.

V gene TRBV28 combines with J gene TRBJ2-3; the D gene TCRdb calls, TRBD2, cannot be checked with no DNA. CDR3 length equals 16 residues. Germline loops: CDR1 MDHEN, CDR2 SYDVKM. CDR3 region: CASTLVPAEIADTQYF.

The V gene is TRBV7-9, the J gene TRBJ2-3; as DNA is missing, the TRBD2 call by TCRdb cannot be tested. The CDR3 covers 17 residues. Per germline, CDR1 SEHNR and CDR2 FQNEAQ (reference sequence). The CDR3: CASSLLGSGEKPDTQYF.

The V gene is TRBV18, the J gene TRBJ2-5; TCRdb outputs TRBD1, but without DNA this stays unchecked. Germline CDR1 and CDR2: KGHSH and LQKENI. The CDR3 covers 14 residues. The CDR3 spells CASSPLRAQETQYF.

V usage is TRBV7-9 and J usage is TRBJ1-1; the D call from TCRdb, TRBD1, cannot be confirmed without DNA. The germline CDR1 and CDR2 sequences are SEHNR and FQNEAQ (reference sequence). The CDR3 has 13 amino acids. This CDR3 is CASSSPGGTEAFF.

The chain employs TRBV4-1 and TRBJ2-7. The CDR3 covers 12 residues. Germline loops: CDR1 MGHRA, CDR2 YSYEKL. The CDR3 loop is CASSQPSYEQYF.

The chain employs TRBV6-5 and TRBJ1-2; TCRdb's D call, TRBD1, is unchecked because there is no DNA. CDR1 MNHEY and CDR2 SVGAGI come from the germline V gene. The CDR3 extends over 15 amino acids. CDR3 amino acids: CASSYSLGAVNGYTF.

V and J are TRBV28 and TRBJ2-3; TCRdb calls TRBD1, which cannot be checked without DNA. CDR3 size: 15 residues. Germline-derived CDR1 and CDR2 are MDHEN and SYDVKM. CDR3 sequence: CASSFGQGGTDTQYF.

The chain uses TRBV7-3 and TRBJ2-5; TCRdb selects TRBD1, and the lack of DNA leaves this call unchecked. Germline V CDR1 and CDR2: SGHTA, FQGTGA. CDR3 length: 14 residues. This chain's CDR3 is CASSLGGPGETQYF.

The chain links TRBV28 to TRBJ2-3; TCRdb outputs TRBD1, but without DNA this stays unchecked. CDR1 is MDHEN, CDR2 SYDVKM, per germline. CDR3 length: 17 residues. The CDR3: CASSFHGGGSRGDTQYF.

The V call is TRBV5-6, the J call TRBJ1-1. The CDR3 is 14 amino acids. Germline CDR1 SGHDT, CDR2 YYEEEE. The CDR3 sequence: CASSLVGLNTEAFF.

The chain recombines TRBV6-5 with TRBJ2-1; TCRdb reports TRBD1, a call that lacks DNA to check it against. There are 16 residues in the CDR3. CDR1 and CDR2 (germline): MNHEY, SVGAGI. CDR3 amino acids: CAISQYRASSYNEQFF.

This chain uses TRBV10-3 with TRBJ2-5; TCRdb indicates TRBD1, and absent DNA this call remains unverified. The CDR3 extends over 15 amino acids. CDR1 and CDR2 from the germline V gene are ENHRY and SYGVKD. CDR3 in amino acids: CAISGRGTPQETQYF.

The chain couples TRBV14 to TRBJ1-4. The CDR3 consists of 15 residues. Germline CDR1 SGHDN, CDR2 FVKESK. The CDR3: CASSPYAGEGEKLFF.

CDR3: CASSATGPGDEQYF. The J gene is TRBJ2-7, the V gene TRBV18; TCRdb calls TRBD1, which cannot be checked without DNA. The CDR3 spans 14 residues. Germline V CDR1 and CDR2: KGHSH, LQKENI.

The chain is built from TRBV13 and TRBJ1-2; TCRdb's D gene call, TRBD1, goes unchecked for lack of DNA. The germline gives CDR1 PRHDT, CDR2 FYEKMQ (reference sequence). The CDR3 spans 14 residues. The CDR3 here is CASRLQGANYGYTF.

V usage is TRBV19 and J usage is TRBJ2-2; TCRdb names TRBD1, which stays unverified in the absence of DNA. This CDR3 region has 18 residues. Germline-derived CDR1 and CDR2 are LNHDA and SQIVND (reference sequence). This CDR3 reads CATPQPLRQGANTGELFF.

The rearrangement links TRBV5-6 to TRBJ2-5; no DNA is available, so the TRBD1 call from TCRdb remains unchecked. Looked up from germline, CDR1 is SGHDT and CDR2 is YYEEEE. This CDR3 has 13 amino acids. The CDR3 is CASSRTAQETQYF.

This chain links TRBV4-2 with TRBJ2-2; the D call from TCRdb, TRBD1, cannot be confirmed without DNA. This CDR3 has 15 amino acids. Germline-derived CDR1 and CDR2 are LGHNA and YNFKEQ. The CDR3 loop is CASSQRTGDTGELFF.

This chain joins TRBV29-1 and TRBJ1-1. Germline V CDR1 and CDR2: SQVTM, ANQGSEA. The CDR3 sequence is 12 residues long. CDR3 region: CSAGRMNTEAFF.

J is TRBJ2-1 and V is TRBV7-6; the D call from TCRdb, TRBD1, cannot be confirmed without DNA. CDR1 SGHVS and CDR2 FNYEAQ come from the germline V gene. The CDR3 has 16 amino acids. CDR3 sequence reads: CASSAETGLRDNEQFF.

The V call is TRBV9, the J call TRBJ2-5; TCRdb gives TRBD2 as the D gene, but with no DNA this cannot be confirmed. CDR1 SGDLS and CDR2 YYNGEE come from the germline V gene. This CDR3 contains 15 residues. CDR3 sequence reads: CASSGSRDLEETQYF.

The genes are TRBV29-1 and TRBJ2-7. CDR1 is SQVTM, CDR2 ANQGSEA, per germline. The CDR3 covers 12 residues. This chain's CDR3 is CSVGDFTYEQYF.

This chain links TRBV7-9 with TRBJ2-7; TCRdb reports TRBD1, a call that lacks DNA to check it against. The CDR3 covers 14 residues. Germline values: CDR1 SEHNR, CDR2 FQNEAQ (reference sequence). The CDR3 protein is CASSPTLDTYEQYF.

The chain couples TRBV6-2 or TRBV6-3 to TRBJ1-1; the D call of TRBD1 rests on TCRdb alone, since no DNA is present to check it. The germline V gene has CDR1 MNHEY and CDR2 SVGEGT. This CDR3 contains 13 residues. The chain's CDR3 is CASSYTTGTEAFF.

V gene TRBV6-5 combines with J gene TRBJ2-2; the D call from TCRdb, TRBD1, cannot be confirmed without DNA. The CDR3 runs 15 residues. Germline V gene lookup returns CDR1 MNHEY and CDR2 SVGAGI. The CDR3 loop reads CASRSLRENTGELFF.

The rearrangement links TRBV7-6 to TRBJ2-7. The CDR3 is 15 amino acids. Germline CDR1 reads SGHVS; CDR2 reads FNYEAQ. CDR3 region: CASSLGGSSSYEQYF. The whole variable domain, remainder taken from reference TRBV7-6 and TRBJ2-7, is GAGVSQSPRYKVTKRGQDVALRCDPISGHVSLYWYRQALGQGPEFLTYFNYEAQQDKSGLPNDRFSAERPEGSISTLTIQRTEQRDSAMYRCASSLGGSSSYEQYFGPGTRLTVT.

V usage is TRBV9 and J usage is TRBJ2-7; TCRdb calls TRBD1, which cannot be checked without DNA. This CDR3 spans 15 amino acids. Germline CDR1 SGDLS, CDR2 YYNGEE. This chain's CDR3 is CASSVESGVPYEQYF.

This chain uses TRBV12-3 or TRBV12-4 with TRBJ2-5; the TRBD1 assignment by TCRdb is unverifiable without DNA. The CDR3 is 15 residues long. The chain's CDR3 is CASSPRDTGSETQYF.